This TCR beta chain originates from a study of OX40 agonist ivuxolimab in advanced cancers. Systemic immunosuppression or autoimmune disease history was grounds to exclude patients. The assay was immunoSEQ multiplex PCR, and TCRdb's table has in-frame clones only and misses some. The data hold some 61,000 clones, with under 90% observed a single time. Here the sequenced sample was CD4+ or CD8+ T cells sorted from blood, taken in a trial of the OX40 agonist ivuxolimab. This TCR came from an adult with an advanced solid tumor such as melanoma, head and neck, liver or kidney cancer.

The CDR3 is CASSFGQGYGYTF. The CDR3 nucleotides are TGTGCCAGCAGCTTCGGTCAGGGCTATGGCTACACCTTC. The chain is built from TRBV7-9 and TRBJ1-2, with TRBD1 as a possible D gene (5 bases). Germline CDR1 reads SEHNR; CDR2 reads FQNEAQ (reference sequence). With 3 bases removed from V and 4 bases from J, the gap between germline ends came to 9 bases. The CDR3 has 13 residues.